This T cell receptor (beta chain) was sequenced in a study of cytomegalovirus exposure and HLA in healthy donors. Study-wide points: Researchers counted around 160 TCR beta chains as cytomegalovirus-associated. Versus the approximately 670-donor mean, an Asian-associated ancestry cluster reportedly showed fewer N-insertions in a later analysis. Researchers had no immune exposure information except CMV serostatus available.

Trimming left V 1 base short and J 0 bases short, with 11 bases between. Per germline, CDR1 SGHVS and CDR2 FNYEAQ. The CDR3 runs to 16 residues. A note on this clone: Its cognate antigen is unknown.

PCR primers comprised 60 Vbeta and 13 Jbeta primers. Profiled with immunoSEQ multiplex PCR; TCRdb holds only in-frame clones, not every one. The sample includes 120,000 or so clones, 74% of them seen just once. The sequenced material came from PBMCs. This clonotype was sampled from a woman in her 50s in good health and CMV-seropositive. The V call is TRBV7-6, the J call TRBJ2-3, with no clear D. In nucleotides, the CDR3 is TGTGCCAGCAGCTTAGAAGCTGTAAGAAGCACAGATACGCAGTATTTT. Its translation is CASSLEAVRSTDTQYF.